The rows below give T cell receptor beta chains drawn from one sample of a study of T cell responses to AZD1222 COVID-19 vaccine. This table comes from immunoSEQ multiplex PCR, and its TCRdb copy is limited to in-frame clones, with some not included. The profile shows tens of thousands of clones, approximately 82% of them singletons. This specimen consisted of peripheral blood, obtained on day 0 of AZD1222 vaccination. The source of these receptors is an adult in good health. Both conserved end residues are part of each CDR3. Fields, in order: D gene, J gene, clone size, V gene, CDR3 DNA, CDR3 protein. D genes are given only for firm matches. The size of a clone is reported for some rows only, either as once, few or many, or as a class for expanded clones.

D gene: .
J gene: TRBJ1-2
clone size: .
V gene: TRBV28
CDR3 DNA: TGTGCCAGCAGCCAAGACGGAAGTCTGAACTATGGCTACACCTTC
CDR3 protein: CASSQDGSLNYGYTF

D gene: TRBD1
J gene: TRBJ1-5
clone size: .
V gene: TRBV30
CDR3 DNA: TGTGCCTGGACCCCTCCGGGACAGGGGTACCAGCCCCAGCATTTT
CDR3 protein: CAWTPPGQGYQPQHF

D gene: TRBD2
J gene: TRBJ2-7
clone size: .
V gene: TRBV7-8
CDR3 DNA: TGTGCCAGCAGCTTAGAGCTAGCGGGAGTATACGAGCAGTACTTC
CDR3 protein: CASSLELAGVYEQYF

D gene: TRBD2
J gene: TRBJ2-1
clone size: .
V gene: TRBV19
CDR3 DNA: TGTGCCAGTAGCAACAGGGTTCGGCTAGCGGGAACCTACAATGAGCAGTTCTTC
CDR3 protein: CASSNRVRLAGTYNEQFF

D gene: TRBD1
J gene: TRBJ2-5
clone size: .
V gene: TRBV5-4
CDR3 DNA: TGTGCCAGCAGCTCGACAGGGGAAGAGACCCAGTACTTC
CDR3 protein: CASSSTGEETQYF

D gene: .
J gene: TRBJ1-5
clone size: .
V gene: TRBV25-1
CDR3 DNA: TGTGCCAGCAAAGGGGAGGGGCGACATCAGCCCCAGCATTTT
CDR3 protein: CASKGEGRHQPQHF

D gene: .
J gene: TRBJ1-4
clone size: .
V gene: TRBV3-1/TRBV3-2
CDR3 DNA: TGTGCCAGCAGCCGCCGACCAAGGGAGGATGAAAAACTGTTTTTT
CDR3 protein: CASSRRPREDEKLFF

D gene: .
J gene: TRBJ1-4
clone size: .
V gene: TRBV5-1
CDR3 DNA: TGCGCCAGCAGCTTGGAAGGGGGTCAAAATGAAAAACTGTTTTTT
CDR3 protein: CASSLEGGQNEKLFF

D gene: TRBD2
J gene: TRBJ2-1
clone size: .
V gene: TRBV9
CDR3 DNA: TGTGCCAGCAGCGCCGCGAGACTAGCGGGACGCAATGAGCAGTTCTTC
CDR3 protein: CASSAARLAGRNEQFF

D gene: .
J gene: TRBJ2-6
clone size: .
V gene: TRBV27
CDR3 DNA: TGTGCCAGCAGTTCTCACAGCTCTGGGGCCAACGTCCTGACTTTC
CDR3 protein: CASSSHSSGANVLTF

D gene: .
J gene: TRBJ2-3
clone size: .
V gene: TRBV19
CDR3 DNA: TGTGCCAGTAATCCGTCTGCCGGGAATACGCAGTATTTT
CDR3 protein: CASNPSAGNTQYF

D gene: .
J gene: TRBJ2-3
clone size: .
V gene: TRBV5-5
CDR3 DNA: TGTGCCAGCAGCTTGTACGAGGGAGCAAGCACAGATACGCAGTATTTT
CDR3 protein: CASSLYEGASTDTQYF

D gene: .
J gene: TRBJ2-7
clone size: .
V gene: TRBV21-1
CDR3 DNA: TGTGCCAGCAGAGGAACTAGCCCCCACGAGCAGTACTTC
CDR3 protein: CASRGTSPHEQYF

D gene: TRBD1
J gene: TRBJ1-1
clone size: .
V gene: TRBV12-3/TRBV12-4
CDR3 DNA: TGTGCCAGCAGTCCAGGACAGGGGGCTGAAGCTTTCTTT
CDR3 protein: CASSPGQGAEAFF

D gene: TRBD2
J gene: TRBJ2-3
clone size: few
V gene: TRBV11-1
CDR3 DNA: TGTGCCAGCAGCTCTTTAGCGGGAGCGGGCACAGATACGCAGTATTTT
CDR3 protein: CASSSLAGAGTDTQYF

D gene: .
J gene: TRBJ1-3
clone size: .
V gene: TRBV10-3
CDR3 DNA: TGTGCCATCAGTGACGCGAGTTTAGTAGGAAACACCATATATTTT
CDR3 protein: CAISDASLVGNTIYF

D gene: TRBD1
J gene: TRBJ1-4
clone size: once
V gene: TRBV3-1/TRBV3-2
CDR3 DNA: TGTGCCAGCAGCCAAGGACAGGGTGAGGAAAAACTGTTTTTT
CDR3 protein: CASSQGQGEEKLFF

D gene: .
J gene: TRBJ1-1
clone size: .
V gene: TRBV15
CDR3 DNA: TGTGCCACCAGCCCGTTTGGCAGGGTGGACACTGAAGCTTTCTTT
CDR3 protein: CATSPFGRVDTEAFF

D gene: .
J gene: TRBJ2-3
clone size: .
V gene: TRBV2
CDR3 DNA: TGTGCCAGCAGCGGGGTCACCGCGGGCACAGATACGCAGTATTTT
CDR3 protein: CASSGVTAGTDTQYF

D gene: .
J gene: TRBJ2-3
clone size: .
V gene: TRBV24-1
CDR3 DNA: TGTGCCACCAGTGTCCGGGGAGATACGCAGTATTTT
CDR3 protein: CATSVRGDTQYF

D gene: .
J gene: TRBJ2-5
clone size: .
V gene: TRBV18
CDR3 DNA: TGTGCCAGCTCACCACCCGGACAAGGAGAGACCCAGTACTTC
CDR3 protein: CASSPPGQGETQYF

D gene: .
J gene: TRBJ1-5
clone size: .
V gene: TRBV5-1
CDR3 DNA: TGCGCCAGCAGCTTGGTTCCGGGAAATCAGCCCCAGCATTTT
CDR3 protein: CASSLVPGNQPQHF

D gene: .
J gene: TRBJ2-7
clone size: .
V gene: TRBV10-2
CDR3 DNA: TGCGCCAGCAGTGAAAAGGGTACGTCCTACGAGCAGTACTTC
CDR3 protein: CASSEKGTSYEQYF

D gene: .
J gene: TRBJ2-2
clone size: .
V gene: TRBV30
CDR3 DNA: TGTGCCTGGAGTAGGTCCGGGGAGCTGTTTTTT
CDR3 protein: CAWSRSGELFF